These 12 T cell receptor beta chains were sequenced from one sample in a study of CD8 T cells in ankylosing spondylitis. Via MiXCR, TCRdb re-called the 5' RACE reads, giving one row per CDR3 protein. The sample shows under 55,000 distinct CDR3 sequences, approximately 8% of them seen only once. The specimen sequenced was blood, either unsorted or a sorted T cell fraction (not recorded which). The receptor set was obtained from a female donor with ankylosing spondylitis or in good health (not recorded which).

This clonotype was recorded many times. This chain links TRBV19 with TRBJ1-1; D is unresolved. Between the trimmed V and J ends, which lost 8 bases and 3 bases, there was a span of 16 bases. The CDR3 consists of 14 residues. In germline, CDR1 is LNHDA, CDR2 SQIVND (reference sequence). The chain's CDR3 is CASASDPMDTEAFF. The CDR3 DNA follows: TGTGCCAGTGCCTCCGACCCTATGGACACTGAAGCTTTCTTT. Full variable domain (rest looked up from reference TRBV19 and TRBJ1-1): DGGITQSPKYLFRKEGQNVTLSCEQNLNHDAMYWYRQDPGQGLRLIYYSQIVNDFQKGDIAEGYSVSREKKESFPLTVTSAQKNPTAFYLCASASDPMDTEAFFGQGTRLTVV.

CDR3 sequence (DNA): TGTGCCAGCAGTTACTCGCTGGGAGGCTCCTACAATGAGCAGTTCTTC. It codes for CASSYSLGGSYNEQFF. The chain employs TRBV6-2 or TRBV6-3 and TRBJ2-1, with D perhaps matching TRBD2 (6 bases). The CDR3 has 16 residues. V gave up 0 bases and J gave up 0 bases, with 9 bases separating them. Looked up from germline, CDR1 is MNHEY and CDR2 is SVGEGT.

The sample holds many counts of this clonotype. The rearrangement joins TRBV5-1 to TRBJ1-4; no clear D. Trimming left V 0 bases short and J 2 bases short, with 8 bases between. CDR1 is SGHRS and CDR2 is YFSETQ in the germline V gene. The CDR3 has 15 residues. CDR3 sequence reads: CASSLDAGTNEKLFF. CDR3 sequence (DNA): TGCGCCAGCAGCTTGGATGCCGGCACTAATGAAAAACTGTTTTTT.

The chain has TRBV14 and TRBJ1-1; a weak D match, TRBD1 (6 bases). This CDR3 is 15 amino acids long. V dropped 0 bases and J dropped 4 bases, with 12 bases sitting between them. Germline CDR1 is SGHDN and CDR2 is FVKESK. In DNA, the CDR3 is TGTGCCAGCAGCCAAGAGGGAACAGGGTCCACTGAAGCTTTCTTT. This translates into CASSQEGTGSTEAFF.

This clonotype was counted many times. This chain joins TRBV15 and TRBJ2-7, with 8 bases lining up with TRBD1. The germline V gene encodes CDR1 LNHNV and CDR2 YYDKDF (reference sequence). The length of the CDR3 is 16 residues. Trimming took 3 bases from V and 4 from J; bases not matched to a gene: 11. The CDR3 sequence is CATSRYTGTGGYEQYF. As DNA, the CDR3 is TGTGCCACCAGCAGGTACACCGGGACAGGAGGGTACGAGCAGTACTTC.

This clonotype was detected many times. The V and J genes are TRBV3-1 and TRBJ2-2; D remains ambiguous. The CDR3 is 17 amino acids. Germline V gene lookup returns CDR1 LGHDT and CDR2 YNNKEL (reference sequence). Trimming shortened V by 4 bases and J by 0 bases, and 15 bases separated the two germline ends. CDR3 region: CASSPPRQDANTGELFF. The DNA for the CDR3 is TGTGCCAGCAGCCCCCCCCGGCAGGATGCGAACACCGGGGAGCTGTTTTTT.

DNA for the CDR3: TGCAGCATTAGGGGACAGTCGGACACCATATATTTT. Residues: CSIRGQSDTIYF. The genes are TRBV29-1 and TRBJ1-3; 7 nucleotides align to TRBD1. Germline CDR1 reads SQVTM; CDR2 reads ANQGSEA. The V gene end was trimmed by 8 bases and the J gene end by 8 bases; junction bases not matched to a gene: 9. This CDR3 has 12 amino acids.

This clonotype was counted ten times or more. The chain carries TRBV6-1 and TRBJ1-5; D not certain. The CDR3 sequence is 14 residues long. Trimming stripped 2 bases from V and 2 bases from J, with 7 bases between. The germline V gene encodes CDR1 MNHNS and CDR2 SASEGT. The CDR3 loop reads CASSEREGNQPQHF. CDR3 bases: TGTGCCAGCAGTGAACGCGAGGGCAATCAGCCCCAGCATTTT.

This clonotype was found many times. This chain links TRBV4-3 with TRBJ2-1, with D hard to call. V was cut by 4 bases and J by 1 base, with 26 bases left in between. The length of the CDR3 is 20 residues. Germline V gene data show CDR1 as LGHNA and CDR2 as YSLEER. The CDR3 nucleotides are TGCGCCAGCAGCCTCCACTCGGCCAGACCATTTGAGGCATCCTACAATGAGCAGTTCTTC. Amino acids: CASSLHSARPFEASYNEQFF.

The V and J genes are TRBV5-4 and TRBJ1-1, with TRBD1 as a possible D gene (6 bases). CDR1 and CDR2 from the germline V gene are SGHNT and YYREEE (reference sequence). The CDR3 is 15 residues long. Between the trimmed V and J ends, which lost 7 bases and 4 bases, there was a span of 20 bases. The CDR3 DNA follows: TGTGCCAGCCACGGGGGCGGGGCTGCGGGCACTGAAGCTTTCTTT. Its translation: CASHGGGAAGTEAFF.

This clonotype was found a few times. CDR3 loop: CSAGGRPGTQETQYF. The DNA of the CDR3 is TGCAGTGCTGGCGGACGCCCGGGTACACAAGAGACCCAGTACTTC. This chain connects TRBV20-1 to TRBJ2-5; D gene unclear. Per germline, CDR1 DFQATT and CDR2 SNEGSKA (reference sequence). The CDR3 loop spans 15 amino acids. Trimming shortened V by 5 bases and J by 2 bases, and 18 bases separated the two germline ends.

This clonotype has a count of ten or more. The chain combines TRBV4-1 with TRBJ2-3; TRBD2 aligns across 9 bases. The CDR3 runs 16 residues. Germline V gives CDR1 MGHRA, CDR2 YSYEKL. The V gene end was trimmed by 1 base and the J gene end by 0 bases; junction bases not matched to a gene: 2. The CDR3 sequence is CASSQAAGGSTDTQYF. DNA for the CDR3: TGCGCCAGCAGCCAAGCGGCGGGAGGGAGCACAGATACGCAGTATTTT.